A single TCR beta chain is shown here with its context. Antigen specificity is unknown. An assay was performed, and its level was deep. Assay used: immunoSEQ multiplex PCR; TCRdb lists only in-frame clones, some missing. The sample records about 2.4 million clones, over 85% being singletons. The data were taken from a study of shared clonotypes between healthy human individuals. Study-wide findings and caveats: Sequencing depth was expected to influence donor clonotype sharing.

CDR1 and CDR2 (germline): MNHNS, SASEGT. The CDR3 has 14 residues. With 7 bases removed from V and 3 bases from J, the gap between germline ends came to 16 bases. The V and J genes are TRBV6-1 and TRBJ2-7; D is unresolved. Source material: naive CD4+ T cells from PBMCs. Subset indicated: CD45RA+ positively selected. This TCR was sampled from a man aged 18-30 years in good health. Some clones in this sample may be carry-over from other donors' samples. Here the CDR3 reads CASTIVPPGYEQYF. CDR3 in DNA: TGTGCCAGCACTATAGTCCCTCCCGGCTACGAGCAGTACTTC.